A single sample gave rise to the 16 T cell receptor beta chains below, sequenced in a study of blood T cell repertoires in COVID-19. TCRdb's copy holds only in-frame clones and misses some; the assay was immunoSEQ multiplex PCR. The sample records about 270,000 clones, roughly 86% being singletons. The sequenced material came from PBMCs or T cells enriched from blood (not recorded which). The receptors stem from a woman aged 60-70 years who had recovered from COVID-19.

The chain employs TRBV5-1 and TRBJ1-1, with a weak D call TRBD1 (5 bases). The germline V gene has CDR1 SGHRS and CDR2 YFSETQ. The V and J ends lost 2 bases and 4 bases respectively, with 21 bases between them. CDR3 length equals 17 residues. The CDR3 is CASSFEGEEGSRTEAFF. The DNA for the CDR3 is TGCGCCAGCAGCTTTGAAGGGGAGGAGGGTAGTCGCACTGAAGCTTTCTTT.

The V call is TRBV11-3, the J call TRBJ1-1; D is perhaps TRBD1 (6 bases). Trimming took off 4 bases at V and 3 bases at J, with 18 bases between the two ends. The V gene's germline CDR1 is SGHNT and CDR2 YENEEA. This CDR3 has 16 amino acids. DNA for the CDR3: TGTGCCAGCAGCTCTCAGGTGGGGGCCCTGGACACTGAAGCTTTCTTT. Protein sequence: CASSSQVGALDTEAFF.

This chain connects TRBV15 to TRBJ2-2, with 9 bases that match TRBD1. Germline CDR1 and CDR2: LNHNV and YYDKDF (reference sequence). The CDR3 runs 15 residues. After removal of 3 bases from V and 6 bases from J, the junction contained 5 bases not matched to a gene. The CDR3 DNA reads TGTGCCACCAGCAGTTGGGACAGGGATGCCGGGGAGCTGTTTTTT. This codes for CATSSWDRDAGELFF.

The rearrangement links TRBV28 to TRBJ2-1; no reliable D call. The CDR3 spans 16 residues. Deletions cut 2 bases from V and 0 bases from J, with 11 bases between. Germline values: CDR1 MDHEN, CDR2 SYDVKM. The CDR3 region has the DNA TGTGCCAGCAGTTTACCCCAACCGAGCTCCTACAATGAGCAGTTCTTC. Encoded protein: CASSLPQPSSYNEQFF.

The chain uses TRBV30 and TRBJ2-1; D possibly corresponds to TRBD2 (5 bases). With 3 bases removed from V and 8 bases from J, the gap between germline ends came to 14 bases. This CDR3 has 13 amino acids. Germline V CDR1 and CDR2: GTSNPN, SVGIG (reference sequence). CDR3 amino acids: CAWSRVVGDEQFF. CDR3 sequence (DNA): TGTGCCTGGAGCCGGGTAGTGGGAGATGAGCAGTTCTTC.

The chain links TRBV11-2 to TRBJ1-2; D is ambiguous. Trimming left V 0 bases short and J 6 bases short, with 14 bases between. Germline CDR1 is SGHAT and CDR2 is FQNNGV. The CDR3 has 15 residues. The chain's CDR3 is CASSLEAGSKHGYTF. CDR3 nucleotide sequence: TGTGCCAGCAGCTTAGAGGCGGGGAGTAAGCATGGCTACACCTTC.

CDR3 nucleotides: TGTGCCAGCAGCCCCCAGGGGATGACCTACGAGCAGTACTTC. Translation: CASSPQGMTYEQYF. This sequence joins TRBV11-2 and TRBJ2-7; tentative D call: TRBD1 (6 bases). The CDR3 length is 14 residues. The germline gives CDR1 SGHAT, CDR2 FQNNGV. V was clipped by 5 bases and J by 2 bases, with 13 bases between them.

The rearrangement joins TRBV2 to TRBJ1-1, with unresolved D. Germline assignment: CDR1 SNHLY and CDR2 FYNNEI. The length of the CDR3 is 13 residues. V lost 9 bases, J lost 3 bases, and 14 bases lay in between. CDR3 bases: TGTGCCAGAGCGGAGGGATTATACACTGAAGCTTTCTTT. Protein sequence: CARAEGLYTEAFF.

The chain recombines TRBV2 with TRBJ2-1; 11 positions agree with TRBD2. CDR1 is SNHLY, CDR2 FYNNEI, per germline. This CDR3 contains 16 residues. Germline trimming cut 5 bases from V and 0 bases from J; bases unmatched to any gene: 3. The CDR3 sequence: CASSQTSGVSYNEQFF. CDR3 bases: TGTGCCAGCAGTCAGACTAGCGGGGTCTCCTACAATGAGCAGTTCTTC. Supplemented by reference TRBV2 and TRBJ2-1, the full variable domain reads EPEVTQTPSHQVTQMGQEVILRCVPISNHLYFYWYRQILGQKVEFLVSFYNNEISEKSEIFDDQFSVERPDGSNFTLKIRSTKLEDSAMYFCASSQTSGVSYNEQFFGPGTRLTVL.

Here the CDR3 reads CASRGANEQFF. The CDR3 DNA reads as TGTGCCAGCAGGGGGGCCAATGAGCAGTTCTTC. This sequence joins TRBV11-3 and TRBJ2-1; tentatively, D is TRBD1 (6 bases). The CDR3 spans 11 residues. Germline CDR1 is SGHNT and CDR2 is YENEEA. Trimming shortened V by 6 bases and J by 6 bases, and 6 bases separated the two germline ends.

The rearrangement uses TRBV5-8 and TRBJ2-5, with D perhaps TRBD2 (5 bases). Trimming left V 0 bases short and J 2 bases short, with 11 bases between. In germline, CDR1 is SGHTS, CDR2 YDEGEE. This CDR3 has 15 amino acids. CDR3: CASSLARGIQETQYF. The CDR3 nucleotides read TGTGCCAGCAGCTTGGCAAGAGGGATTCAAGAGACCCAGTACTTC.

The CDR3 DNA is TGTGCCAGCAGGGGGACAGGGGGCTGGTATGGCTACACCTTC. Translated, it gives CASRGTGGWYGYTF. This chain uses TRBV27 with TRBJ1-2; 12 bases line up with TRBD1. This CDR3 is 14 amino acids long. The V segment lost 6 bases and the J segment 5 bases; nucleotides outside the gene matches: 4. Germline CDR1 is MNHEY and CDR2 is SMNVEV (reference sequence).

This chain's CDR3 is CASSSRGTSGSSDTQYF. The CDR3 nucleotides read TGTGCCAGCAGTTCCCGGGGGACTAGCGGGAGTTCTGATACGCAGTATTTT. The genes are TRBV2 and TRBJ2-3; 14 nucleotides match TRBD2. CDR3 size: 17 residues. Trimming took 5 bases from V and 6 from J; bases not matched to a gene: 10. Germline V gives CDR1 SNHLY, CDR2 FYNNEI. Supplemented by reference TRBV2 and TRBJ2-3, the full variable domain reads EPEVTQTPSHQVTQMGQEVILRCVPISNHLYFYWYRQILGQKVEFLVSFYNNEISEKSEIFDDQFSVERPDGSNFTLKIRSTKLEDSAMYFCASSSRGTSGSSDTQYFGPGTRLTVL.

The genes are TRBV5-1 and TRBJ2-5; 10 bases are shared with TRBD2. From germline, CDR1 is SGHRS and CDR2 YFSETQ. CDR3 size: 17 residues. V was pared by 0 bases and J by 4 bases, with 9 bases of the junction left unmatched. DNA for the CDR3: TGCGCCAGCAGCTTGGCCAAGGCTAGCGGGAGCCGAGAGACCCAGTACTTC. Translation: CASSLAKASGSRETQYF.

This chain uses TRBV29-1 with TRBJ2-7; the match to TRBD2 covers 11 bases. Germline CDR1 reads SQVTM; CDR2 reads ANQGSEA. This CDR3 is 15 amino acids long. Losses at the gene ends were 5 bases for V and 4 bases for J; bases not matched to a gene: 10. The CDR3 DNA sequence: TGCAGCGTTACCCGAATACTAGCGGGAGTATACGAGCAGTACTTC. As protein: CSVTRILAGVYEQYF.

The genes are TRBV10-3 and TRBJ1-5; 11 bases map to TRBD1. CDR1 and CDR2 from the germline V gene are ENHRY and SYGVKD. The length of the CDR3 is 15 residues. Trimming cost V 2 bases and J 6 bases; bases outside gene matches: 3. CDR3 loop: CAISEGQGAGQPQHF. In DNA form, the CDR3 reads TGTGCCATCAGTGAGGGACAGGGGGCGGGTCAGCCCCAGCATTTT.